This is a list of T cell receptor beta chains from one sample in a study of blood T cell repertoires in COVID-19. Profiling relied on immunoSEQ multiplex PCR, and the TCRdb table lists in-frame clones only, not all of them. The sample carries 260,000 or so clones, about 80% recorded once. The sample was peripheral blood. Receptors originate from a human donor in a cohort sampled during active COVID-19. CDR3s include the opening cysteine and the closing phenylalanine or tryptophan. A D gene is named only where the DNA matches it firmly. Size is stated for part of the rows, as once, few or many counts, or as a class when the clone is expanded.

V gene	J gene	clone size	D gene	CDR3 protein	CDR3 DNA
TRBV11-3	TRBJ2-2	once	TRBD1	CASSLDGTASGELFF	TGTGCCAGCAGCTTAGACGGGACAGCCTCCGGGGAGCTGTTTTTT
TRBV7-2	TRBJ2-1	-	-	CASSTSPGHLSYNEQFF	TGTGCCAGCAGCACTTCTCCGGGACACCTCTCCTACAATGAGCAGTTCTTC
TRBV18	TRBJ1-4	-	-	CASSPNRDIGEKLFF	TGTGCCAGCTCACCAAATAGGGACATCGGCGAAAAACTGTTTTTT
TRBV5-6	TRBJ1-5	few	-	CASSLQGFLPQHF	TGTGCCAGCAGCTTACAGGGTTTCTTGCCCCAGCATTTT
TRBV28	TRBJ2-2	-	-	CASSLLEGELFF	TGTGCCAGCAGTTTGTTGGAGGGGGAGCTGTTTTTT
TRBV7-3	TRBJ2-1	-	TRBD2	CASSLVAGDGNEQFF	TGTGCCAGCAGCTTAGTAGCGGGAGACGGCAATGAGCAGTTCTTC
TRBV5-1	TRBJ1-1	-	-	CASATYRVGFTDTEAFF	TGCGCCAGCGCAACGTACAGGGTAGGGTTCACAGACACTGAAGCTTTCTTT
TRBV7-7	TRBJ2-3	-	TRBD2	CASSPSGLAGNKGTDTQYF	TGTGCTAGCAGCCCCTCCGGGCTAGCGGGAAATAAGGGCACAGATACGCAGTATTTT
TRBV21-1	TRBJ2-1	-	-	CASSPPSGSSYNEQFF	TGTGCCAGCAGCCCCCCTAGCGGGAGCTCCTACAATGAGCAGTTCTTC
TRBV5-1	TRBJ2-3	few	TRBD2	CASSWDPTSGGRTDTQYF	TGCGCCAGCAGCTGGGACCCAACTAGCGGGGGCCGCACAGATACGCAGTATTTT
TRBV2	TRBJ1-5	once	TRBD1	CASMGQGLMGNQPQHF	TGTGCCAGCATGGGACAGGGGCTTATGGGCAATCAGCCCCAGCATTTT
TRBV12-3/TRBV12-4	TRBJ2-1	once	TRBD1	CASRHSDRVGQFF	TGTGCCAGCAGGCACTCCGACAGGGTTGGGCAGTTCTTC
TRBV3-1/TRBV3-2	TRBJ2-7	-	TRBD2	CASSQAFGTSGREQYF	TGTGCCAGCAGCCAAGCGTTCGGGACTAGCGGACGGGAGCAGTACTTC
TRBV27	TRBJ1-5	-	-	CASSLFDRIVVQPQHF	TGTGCCAGCAGTTTATTCGACAGGATAGTCGTCCAGCCCCAGCATTTT
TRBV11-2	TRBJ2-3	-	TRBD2	CASSFLAGGTDTQYF	TGTGCCAGCAGCTTCCTAGCGGGGGGCACAGATACGCAGTATTTT
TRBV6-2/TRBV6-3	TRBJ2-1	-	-	CASSYGSSYNEQFF	TGTGCCAGCAGTTACGGGAGCTCCTACAATGAGCAGTTCTTC
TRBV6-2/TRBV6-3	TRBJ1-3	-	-	CASSYSSSSGNTIYF	TGTGCCAGCAGTTACTCTTCGAGCTCTGGAAACACCATATATTTT
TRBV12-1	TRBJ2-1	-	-	CASSFKFLAGTSNEQFF	TGTGCCAGCAGCTTTAAATTCCTAGCGGGGACCTCCAATGAGCAGTTCTTC
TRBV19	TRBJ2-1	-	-	CASSDYRYAMINEQFF	TGTGCCAGTAGTGATTATCGCTACGCCATGATCAATGAGCAGTTCTTC
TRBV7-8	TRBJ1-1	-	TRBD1	CASSPRTGTTMNTEAFF	TGTGCCAGCAGCCCTAGGACAGGGACGACCATGAACACTGAAGCTTTCTTT
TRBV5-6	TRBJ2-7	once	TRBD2	CASSVSGRLYEQYF	TGTGCCAGCAGCGTAAGCGGGAGGCTTTACGAGCAGTACTTC
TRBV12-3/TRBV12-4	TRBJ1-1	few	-	CASTRTVNTEAFF	TGTGCCAGCACCCGAACAGTGAACACTGAAGCTTTCTTT
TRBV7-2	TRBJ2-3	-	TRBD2	CASSLASGGPGGTDTQYF	TGTGCCAGCAGCTTAGCTAGCGGGGGACCGGGGGGCACAGATACGCAGTATTTT
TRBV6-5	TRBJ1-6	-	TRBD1	CASSAGTGSPLHF	TGTGCCAGCAGCGCCGGGACAGGTTCACCCCTCCACTTT
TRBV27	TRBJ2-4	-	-	CASSLRNRGNIQYF	TGTGCCAGCAGTTTGCGGAACCGGGGTAACATTCAGTACTTC
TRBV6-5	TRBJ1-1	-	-	CASSYDTLNTEAFF	TGTGCCAGCAGTTACGACACATTGAACACTGAAGCTTTCTTT
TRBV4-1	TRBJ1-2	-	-	CASSQVAQGGDGYTF	TGCGCCAGCAGCCAAGTCGCCCAGGGCGGTGATGGCTACACCTTC
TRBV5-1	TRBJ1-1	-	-	CASSTYGRTNTEAFF	TGCGCCAGCAGCACCTACGGCAGGACAAACACTGAAGCTTTCTTT
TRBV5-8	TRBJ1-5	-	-	CASICEVHRNQPQHF	TGTGCCAGCATATGTGAGGTGCATCGCAATCAGCCCCAGCATTTT
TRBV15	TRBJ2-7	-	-	CATRRRVTGDEQYF	TGTGCCACCAGGCGAAGGGTAACGGGAGACGAGCAGTACTTC
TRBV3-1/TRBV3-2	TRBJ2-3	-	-	CASSHVASGKRDTQYF	TGTGCCAGCAGCCATGTAGCGTCGGGCAAGAGGGATACGCAGTATTTT
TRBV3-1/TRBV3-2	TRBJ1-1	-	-	CASSQETGTFF	TGTGCCAGCAGCCAGGAAACAGGGACTTTCTTT
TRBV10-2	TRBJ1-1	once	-	CASGGWGHTEAFF	TGCGCCAGCGGCGGCTGGGGGCACACTGAAGCTTTCTTT
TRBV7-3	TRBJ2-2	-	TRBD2	CASSLNAGVNTGELFF	TGTGCCAGCAGCTTAAACGCGGGAGTGAACACCGGGGAGCTGTTTTTT
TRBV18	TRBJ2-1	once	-	CASSMGSSYNEQFF	TGTGCCAGCTCTATGGGCAGCTCCTACAATGAGCAGTTCTTC
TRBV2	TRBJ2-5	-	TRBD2	CASIPSGLADQETQYF	TGTGCCAGCATTCCTTCGGGACTAGCCGACCAAGAGACCCAGTACTTC
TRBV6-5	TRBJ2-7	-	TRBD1	CASSPGQGAYEQYF	TGTGCCAGCAGCCCCGGACAGGGAGCCTACGAGCAGTACTTC
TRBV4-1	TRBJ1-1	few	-	CASSPWGHPNTEAFF	TGCGCCAGCAGCCCCTGGGGACACCCGAACACTGAAGCTTTCTTT
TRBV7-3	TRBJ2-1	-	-	CASSPNNERHSKQFF	TGTGCCAGCAGCCCGAATAACGAGCGGCATAGTAAGCAGTTCTTC
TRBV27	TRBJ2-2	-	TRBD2	CASSPRTSGGYTGELFF	TGTGCCAGCAGTCCTCGGACTAGCGGGGGGTACACCGGGGAGCTGTTTTTT
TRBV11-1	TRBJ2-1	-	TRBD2	CASSLGLAGHNEQFF	TGTGCCAGCAGCTTAGGGCTAGCGGGGCACAATGAGCAGTTCTTC
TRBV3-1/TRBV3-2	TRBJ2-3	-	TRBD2	CASSQESGGGGSTDTQYF	TGTGCCAGCAGCCAAGAATCAGGCGGCGGGGGGAGCACAGATACGCAGTATTTT
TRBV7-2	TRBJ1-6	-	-	CASSLNNRSPLHF	TGTGCCAGCAGCTTAAATAACAGATCACCCCTCCACTTT
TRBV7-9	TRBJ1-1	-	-	CASSAPMTGDTEAFF	TGTGCCAGCAGCGCCCCGATGACAGGAGACACTGAAGCTTTCTTT
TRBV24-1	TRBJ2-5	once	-	CATSDSKRAAQETQYF	TGTGCCACCAGTGATTCCAAAAGAGCGGCTCAAGAGACCCAGTACTTC
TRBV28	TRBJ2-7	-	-	CASTTYDREAYEQYF	TGTGCCAGCACCACATATGACAGGGAGGCCTACGAGCAGTACTTC
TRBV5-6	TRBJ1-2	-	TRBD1	CASSFWDRVANYGYTF	TGTGCCAGCAGCTTCTGGGACAGGGTGGCGAACTATGGCTACACCTTC
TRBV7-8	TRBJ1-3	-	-	CASSLRQPSSGNTIYF	TGTGCCAGCAGCTTACGACAGCCGTCCTCTGGAAACACCATATATTTT
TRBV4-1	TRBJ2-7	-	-	CASSQGEVGTYEQYF	TGCGCCAGCAGCCAAGGAGAGGTCGGAACCTACGAGCAGTACTTC
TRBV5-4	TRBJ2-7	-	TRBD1	CASSLAGQVYEQYF	TGTGCCAGCAGCTTGGCGGGACAGGTCTACGAGCAGTACTTC
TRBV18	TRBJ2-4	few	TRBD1	CASSPQQGAENIQYF	TGTGCCAGCTCACCACAACAGGGGGCGGAAAACATTCAGTACTTC
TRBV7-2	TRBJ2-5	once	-	CASRQVGETQYF	TGTGCCAGCAGACAGGTGGGGGAGACCCAGTACTTC
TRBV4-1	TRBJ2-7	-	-	CASSQVSGEGRPSEQYF	TGCGCCAGCAGCCAAGTATCGGGAGAAGGTCGCCCTAGCGAGCAGTACTTC
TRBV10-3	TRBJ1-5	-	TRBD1	CAITGTAYKFSNQPQHF	TGTGCCATCACTGGGACAGCGTATAAATTTAGCAATCAGCCCCAGCATTTT
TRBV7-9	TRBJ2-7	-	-	CASTPPGGNEQYF	TGTGCCAGCACCCCACCTGGGGGCAACGAGCAGTACTTC
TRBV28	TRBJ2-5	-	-	CASSKVASETQYF	TGTGCCAGCAGCAAAGTAGCCTCGGAGACCCAGTACTTC
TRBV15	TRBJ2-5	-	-	CATSRRDREDLWTQYF	TGTGCCACCAGCAGGCGGGACCGCGAAGACCTTTGGACCCAGTACTTC